This T cell receptor (beta chain) was documented in a study of immune evolution from preneoplasia to lung adenocarcinoma. Sequenced by immunoSEQ multiplex PCR; TCRdb stores in-frame clones only, minus some. The sample lists more than 9,000 clones; more than 65% were seen once. V shed 7 bases and J shed 7 bases, with 14 bases lying between them. CDR1 is MNHEY, CDR2 SMNVEV, per germline (reference sequence). The CDR3 totals 14 residues. H&E slides confirmed each diagnosis, reviewed by two pathologists independently. The sample consisted of FFPE minimally invasive lung adenocarcinoma tissue. The chain joins TRBV27 to TRBJ1-6; D is possibly TRBD1 (6 bases). This sequence originates from a person aged 70 to 85 with lung adenocarcinoma. The CDR3 DNA reads TGTGCCAGCACCCGACAGGCGAACAATTCACCCCTCCACTTT. Translating gives CASTRQANNSPLHF.